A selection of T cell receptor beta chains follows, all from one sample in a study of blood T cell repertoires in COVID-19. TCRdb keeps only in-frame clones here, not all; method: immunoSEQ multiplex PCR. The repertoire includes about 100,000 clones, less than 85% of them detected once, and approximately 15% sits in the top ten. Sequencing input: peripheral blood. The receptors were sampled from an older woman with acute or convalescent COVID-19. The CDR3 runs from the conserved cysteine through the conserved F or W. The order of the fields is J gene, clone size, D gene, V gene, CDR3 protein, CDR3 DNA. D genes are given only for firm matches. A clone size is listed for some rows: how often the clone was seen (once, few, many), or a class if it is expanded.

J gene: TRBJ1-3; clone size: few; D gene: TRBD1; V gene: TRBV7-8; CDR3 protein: CASSPRPGQGRPLTGNTIYF; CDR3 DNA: TGTGCCAGCAGCCCCCGTCCGGGACAGGGGCGCCCACTCACTGGAAACACCATATATTTT
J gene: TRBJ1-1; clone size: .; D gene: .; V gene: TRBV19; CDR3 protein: CASSIARGTEAFF; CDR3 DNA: TGTGCCAGTAGTATTGCCAGGGGCACTGAAGCTTTCTTT
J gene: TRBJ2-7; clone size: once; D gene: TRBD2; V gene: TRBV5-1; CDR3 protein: CASSPGGGLRHEQYF; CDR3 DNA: TGCGCCAGCAGCCCGGGGGGGGGCCTTAGGCACGAGCAGTACTTC
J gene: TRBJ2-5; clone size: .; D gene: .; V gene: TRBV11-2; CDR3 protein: CASSLERSAQRQYF; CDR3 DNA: TGTGCCAGCAGCTTAGAGCGGTCCGCTCAAAGACAGTACTTC
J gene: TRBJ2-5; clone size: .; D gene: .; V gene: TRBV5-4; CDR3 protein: CASSLGSGFQETQYF; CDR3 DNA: TGTGCCAGCAGCTTGGGGTCAGGGTTCCAAGAGACCCAGTACTTC
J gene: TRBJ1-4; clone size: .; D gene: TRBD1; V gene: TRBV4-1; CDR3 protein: CASSRAATGGFEKLFF; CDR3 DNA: TGCGCCAGCAGCCGGGCCGCGACAGGGGGCTTTGAAAAACTGTTTTTT
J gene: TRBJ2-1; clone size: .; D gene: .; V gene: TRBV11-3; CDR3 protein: CASSLVLEDNEQFF; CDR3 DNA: TGTGCCAGCAGCTTAGTGTTAGAAGACAATGAGCAGTTCTTC
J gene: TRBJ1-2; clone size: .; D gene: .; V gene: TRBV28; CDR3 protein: CASSPQGKGYYGYTF; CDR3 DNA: TGTGCCAGCAGCCCCCAGGGAAAAGGATACTATGGCTACACCTTC
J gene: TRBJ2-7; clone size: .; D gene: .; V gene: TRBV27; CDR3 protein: CASSFQYRGLAYEQYF; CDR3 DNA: TGTGCCAGCAGTTTCCAGTATCGGGGATTAGCCTACGAGCAGTACTTC
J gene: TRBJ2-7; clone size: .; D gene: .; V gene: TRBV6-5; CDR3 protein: CASTDRYEQYF; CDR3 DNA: TGTGCCAGCACCGACAGATACGAGCAGTACTTC
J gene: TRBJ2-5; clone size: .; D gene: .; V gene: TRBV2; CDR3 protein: CASTPFPHLQETQYF; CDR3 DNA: TGTGCCAGCACTCCCTTCCCACACCTCCAAGAGACCCAGTACTTC
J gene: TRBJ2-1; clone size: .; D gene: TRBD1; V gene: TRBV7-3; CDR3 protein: CASSFRRDVGTGDNEQFF; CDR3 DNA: TGTGCCAGCAGCTTTCGAAGAGACGTCGGGACAGGGGACAATGAGCAGTTCTTC
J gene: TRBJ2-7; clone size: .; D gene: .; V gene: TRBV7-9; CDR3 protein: CASSITGSYEQYF; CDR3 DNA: TGTGCCAGCAGCATCACGGGCTCCTACGAGCAGTACTTC
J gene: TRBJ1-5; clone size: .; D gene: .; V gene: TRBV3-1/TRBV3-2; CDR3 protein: CASSQEPSQPQHF; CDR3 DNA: TGTGCCAGCAGCCAAGAACCCAGTCAGCCCCAGCATTTT
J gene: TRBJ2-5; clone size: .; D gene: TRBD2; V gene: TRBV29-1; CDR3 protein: CSVEDRLGLAGGGPKRTQYF; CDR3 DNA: TGCAGCGTTGAAGATAGGCTGGGACTAGCGGGGGGAGGGCCCAAGCGGACCCAGTACTTC
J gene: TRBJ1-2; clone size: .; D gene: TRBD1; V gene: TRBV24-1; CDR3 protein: CATSDSISGTGAEYGGYTF; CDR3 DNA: TGTGCCACCAGTGATTCGATATCAGGGACAGGGGCAGAATACGGTGGCTACACCTTC
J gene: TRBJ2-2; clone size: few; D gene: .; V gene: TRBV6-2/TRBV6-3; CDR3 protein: CASSYSNSANTGELFF; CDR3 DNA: TGTGCCAGCAGTTACTCGAATTCAGCGAACACCGGGGAGCTGTTTTTT
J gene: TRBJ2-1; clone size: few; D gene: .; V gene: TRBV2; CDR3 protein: CASNLRKGQGEQFF; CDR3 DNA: TGTGCCAGCAACTTAAGGAAGGGTCAGGGTGAGCAGTTCTTC
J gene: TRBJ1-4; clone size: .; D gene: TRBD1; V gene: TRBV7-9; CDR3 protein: CASSAQGLNEKLFF; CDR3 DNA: TGTGCCAGCAGCGCACAGGGGCTTAATGAAAAACTGTTTTTT
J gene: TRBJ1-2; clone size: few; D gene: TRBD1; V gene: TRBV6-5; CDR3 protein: CASSQLTGGIFGYTF; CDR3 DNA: TGTGCCAGCAGCCAACTGACAGGGGGCATTTTTGGCTACACCTTC